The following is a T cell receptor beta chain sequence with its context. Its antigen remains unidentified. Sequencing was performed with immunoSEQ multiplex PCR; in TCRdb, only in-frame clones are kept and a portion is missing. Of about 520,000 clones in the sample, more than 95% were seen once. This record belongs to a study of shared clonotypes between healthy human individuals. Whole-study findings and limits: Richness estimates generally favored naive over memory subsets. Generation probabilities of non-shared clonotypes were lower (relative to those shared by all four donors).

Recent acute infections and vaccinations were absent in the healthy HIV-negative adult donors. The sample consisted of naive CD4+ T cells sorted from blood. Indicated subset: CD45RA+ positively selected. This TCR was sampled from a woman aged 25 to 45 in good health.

The CDR3 region is CASSLGRTATNEKLFF. In nucleotides, the CDR3 is TGCGCCAGCAGCTTGGGACGGACTGCAACTAATGAAAAACTGTTTTTT. The chain is built from TRBV5-1 and TRBJ1-4; D uncertain. The CDR3 runs to 16 residues. From germline, CDR1 is SGHRS and CDR2 YFSETQ. Between the trimmed V and J ends, which lost 0 bases and 0 bases, there was a span of 9 bases.